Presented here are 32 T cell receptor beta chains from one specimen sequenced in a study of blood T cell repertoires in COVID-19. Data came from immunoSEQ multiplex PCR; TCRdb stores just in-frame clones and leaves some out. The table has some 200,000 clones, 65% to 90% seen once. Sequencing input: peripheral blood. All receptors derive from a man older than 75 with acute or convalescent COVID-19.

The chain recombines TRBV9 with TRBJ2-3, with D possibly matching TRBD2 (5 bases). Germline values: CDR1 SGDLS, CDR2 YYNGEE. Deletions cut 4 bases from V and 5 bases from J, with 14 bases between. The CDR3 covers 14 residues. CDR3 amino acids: CASSRADSLDTQYF. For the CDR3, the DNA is TGTGCCAGCAGCCGTGCGGACTCATTAGATACGCAGTATTTT. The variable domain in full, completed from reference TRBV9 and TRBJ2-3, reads DSGVTQTPKHLITATGQRVTLRCSPRSGDLSVYWYQQSLDQGLQFLIQYYNGEERAKGNILERFSAQQFPDLHSELNLSSLELGDSALYFCASSRADSLDTQYFGPGTRLTVL.

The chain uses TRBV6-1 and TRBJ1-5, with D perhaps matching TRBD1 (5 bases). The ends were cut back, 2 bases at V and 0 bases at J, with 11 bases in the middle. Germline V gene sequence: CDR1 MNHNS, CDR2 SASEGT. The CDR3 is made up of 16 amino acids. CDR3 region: CASSESGGRSNQPQHF. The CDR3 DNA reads TGTGCCAGCAGTGAATCCGGGGGTCGTAGCAATCAGCCCCAGCATTTT.

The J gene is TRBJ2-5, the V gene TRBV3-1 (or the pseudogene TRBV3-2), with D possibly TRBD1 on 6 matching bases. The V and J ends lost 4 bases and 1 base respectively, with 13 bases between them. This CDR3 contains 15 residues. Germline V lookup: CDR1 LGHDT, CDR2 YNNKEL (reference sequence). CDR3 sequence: CASSPTTGFQETQYF. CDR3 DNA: TGTGCCAGCAGCCCGACTACAGGGTTCCAAGAGACCCAGTACTTC.

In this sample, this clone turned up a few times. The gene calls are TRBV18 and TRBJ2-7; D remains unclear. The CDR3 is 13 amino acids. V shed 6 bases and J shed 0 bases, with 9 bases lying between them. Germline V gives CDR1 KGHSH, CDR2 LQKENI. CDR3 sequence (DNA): TGTGCCAGCTCGTCGGTGAGCTCCTACGAGCAGTACGTC. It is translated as CASSSVSSYEQYV.

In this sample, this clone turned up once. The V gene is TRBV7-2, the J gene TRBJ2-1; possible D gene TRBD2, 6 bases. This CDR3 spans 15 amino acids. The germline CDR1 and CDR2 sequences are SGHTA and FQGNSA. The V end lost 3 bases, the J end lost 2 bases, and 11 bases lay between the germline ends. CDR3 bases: TGTGCCAGCAGCTTTGGGAGGAGAACCTACAATGAGCAGTTCTTC. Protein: CASSFGRRTYNEQFF.

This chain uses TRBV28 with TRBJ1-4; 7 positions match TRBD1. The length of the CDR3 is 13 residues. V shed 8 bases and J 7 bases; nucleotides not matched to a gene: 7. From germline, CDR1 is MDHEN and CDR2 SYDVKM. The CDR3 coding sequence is TGTGCCAGCGAAACAGGGGTTGGTGAAAAACTGTTTTTT. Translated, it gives CASETGVGEKLFF.

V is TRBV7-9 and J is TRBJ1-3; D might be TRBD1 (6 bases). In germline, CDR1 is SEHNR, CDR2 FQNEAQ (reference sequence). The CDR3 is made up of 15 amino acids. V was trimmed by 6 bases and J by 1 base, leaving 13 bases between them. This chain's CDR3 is CASRIQGLSGNTIYF. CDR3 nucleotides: TGTGCCAGCAGGATACAGGGCTTGTCTGGAAACACCATATATTTT.

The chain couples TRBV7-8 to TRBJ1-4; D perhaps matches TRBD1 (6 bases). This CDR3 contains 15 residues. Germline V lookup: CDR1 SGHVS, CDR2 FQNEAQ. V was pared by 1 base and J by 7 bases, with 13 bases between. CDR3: CASSLGGQLGEKLFF. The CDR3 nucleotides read TGTGCCAGCAGCTTAGGGGGGCAGCTAGGTGAAAAACTGTTTTTT. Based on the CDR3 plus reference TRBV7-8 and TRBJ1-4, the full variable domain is GAGVSQSPRYKVAKRGQDVALRCDPISGHVSLFWYQQALGQGPEFLTYFQNEAQLDKSGLPSDRFFAERPEGSVSTLKIQRTQQEDSAVYLCASSLGGQLGEKLFFGSGTQLSVL.

As DNA, the CDR3 is TGTGCCAGTAGTATAATCTCGACACGGCCCGCGGGCCCCACCTACGAGCAGTACTTC. Translation gives CASSIISTRPAGPTYEQYF. The rearrangement links TRBV19 to TRBJ2-7; tentatively, D is TRBD2 (5 bases). The V end was cut by 2 bases, the J end by 2 bases, with 25 bases between. Looked up from germline, CDR1 is LNHDA and CDR2 is SQIVND (reference sequence). The CDR3 runs 19 residues.

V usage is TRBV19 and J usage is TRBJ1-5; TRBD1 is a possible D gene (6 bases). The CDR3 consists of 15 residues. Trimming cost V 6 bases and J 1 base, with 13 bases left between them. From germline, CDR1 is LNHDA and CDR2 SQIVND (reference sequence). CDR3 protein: CASSNMDSSNQPQHF. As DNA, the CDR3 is TGTGCCAGTAGCAATATGGACAGCAGCAATCAGCCCCAGCATTTT.

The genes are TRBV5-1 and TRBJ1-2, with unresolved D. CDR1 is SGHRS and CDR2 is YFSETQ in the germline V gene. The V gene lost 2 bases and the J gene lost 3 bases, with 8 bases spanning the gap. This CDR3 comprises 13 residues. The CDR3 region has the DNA TGCGCCAGCAGCTTTGACGGGGACTATGGCTACACCTTC. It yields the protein CASSFDGDYGYTF.

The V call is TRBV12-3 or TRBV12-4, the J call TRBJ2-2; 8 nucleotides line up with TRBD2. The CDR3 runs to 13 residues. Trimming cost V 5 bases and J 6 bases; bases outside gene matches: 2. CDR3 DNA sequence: TGTGCCAGCAGTATGCGGGAGGCCGGGGAGCTGTTTTTT. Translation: CASSMREAGELFF.

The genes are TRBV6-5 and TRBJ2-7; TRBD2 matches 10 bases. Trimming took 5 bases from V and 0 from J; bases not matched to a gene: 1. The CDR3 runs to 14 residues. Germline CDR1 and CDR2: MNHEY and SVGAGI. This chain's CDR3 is CASSRTSGSYEQYF. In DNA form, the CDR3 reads TGTGCCAGCAGTCGGACTAGCGGCTCCTACGAGCAGTACTTC.

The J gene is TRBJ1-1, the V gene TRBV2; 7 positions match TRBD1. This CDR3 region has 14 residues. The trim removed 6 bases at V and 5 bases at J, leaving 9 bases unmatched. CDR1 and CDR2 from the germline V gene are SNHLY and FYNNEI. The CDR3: CASSVDRVGTEAFF. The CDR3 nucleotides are TGTGCCAGCAGCGTCGACAGGGTCGGAACTGAAGCTTTCTTT.

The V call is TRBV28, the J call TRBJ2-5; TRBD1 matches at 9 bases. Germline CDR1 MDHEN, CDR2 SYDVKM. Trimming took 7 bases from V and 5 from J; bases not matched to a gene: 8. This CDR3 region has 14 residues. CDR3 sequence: CASTKGQGGETQYF. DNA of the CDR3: TGTGCCAGCACCAAGGGACAGGGCGGCGAGACCCAGTACTTC.

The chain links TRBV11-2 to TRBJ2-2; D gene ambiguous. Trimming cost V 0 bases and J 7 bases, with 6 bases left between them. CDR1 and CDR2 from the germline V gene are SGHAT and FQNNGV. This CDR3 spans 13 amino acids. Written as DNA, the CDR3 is TGTGCCAGCAGCTTAGATTACAACGGGGAGCTGTTTTTT. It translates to CASSLDYNGELFF.

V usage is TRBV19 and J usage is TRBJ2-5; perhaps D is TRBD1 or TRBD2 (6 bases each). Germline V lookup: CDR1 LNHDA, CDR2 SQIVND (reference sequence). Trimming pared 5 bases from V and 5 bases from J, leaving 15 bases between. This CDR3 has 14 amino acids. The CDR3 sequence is CASSLGGLKETQYF. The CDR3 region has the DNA TGTGCCAGTAGTCTAGGGGGACTGAAGGAGACCCAGTACTTC.

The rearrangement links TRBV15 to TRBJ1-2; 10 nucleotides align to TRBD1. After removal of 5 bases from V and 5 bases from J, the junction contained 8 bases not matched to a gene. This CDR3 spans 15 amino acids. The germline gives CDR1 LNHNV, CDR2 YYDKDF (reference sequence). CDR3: CATSSRQGALYGYTF. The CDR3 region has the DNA TGTGCCACCAGCTCCAGACAGGGGGCTTTGTATGGCTACACCTTC. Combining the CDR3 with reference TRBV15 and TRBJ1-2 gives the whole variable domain DAMVIQNPRYQVTQFGKPVTLSCSQTLNHNVMYWYQQKSSQAPKLLFHYYDKDFNNEADTPDNFQSRRPNTSFCFLDIRSPGLGDTAMYLCATSSRQGALYGYTFGSGTRLTVV.

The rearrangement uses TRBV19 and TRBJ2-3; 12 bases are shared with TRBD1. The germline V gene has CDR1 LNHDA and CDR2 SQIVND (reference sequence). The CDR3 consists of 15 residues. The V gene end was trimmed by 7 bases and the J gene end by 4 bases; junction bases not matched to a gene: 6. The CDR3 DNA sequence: TGTGCCAGTACGGTGGGGACAGGGGGCGCAGATACGCAGTATTTT. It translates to CASTVGTGGADTQYF. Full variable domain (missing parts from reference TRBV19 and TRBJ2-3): DGGITQSPKYLFRKEGQNVTLSCEQNLNHDAMYWYRQDPGQGLRLIYYSQIVNDFQKGDIAEGYSVSREKKESFPLTVTSAQKNPTAFYLCASTVGTGGADTQYFGPGTRLTVL.

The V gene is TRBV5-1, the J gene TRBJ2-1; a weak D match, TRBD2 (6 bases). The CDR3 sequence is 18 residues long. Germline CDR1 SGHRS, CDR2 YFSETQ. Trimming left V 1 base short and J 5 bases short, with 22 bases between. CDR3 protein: CASSLRDGRTTQNNEQFF. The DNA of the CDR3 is TGCGCCAGCAGCTTGCGGGACGGAAGGACTACCCAAAACAATGAGCAGTTCTTC.

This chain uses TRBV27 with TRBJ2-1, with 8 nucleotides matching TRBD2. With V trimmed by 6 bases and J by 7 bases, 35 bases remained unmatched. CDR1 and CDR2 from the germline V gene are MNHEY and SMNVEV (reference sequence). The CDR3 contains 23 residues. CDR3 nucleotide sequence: TGTGCCAGCAGCGCCCCCGGGAGCGGGAGAACCCTTGGGTTCTGGAATCGGTGGAATGAGCAGTTCTTC. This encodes CASSAPGSGRTLGFWNRWNEQFF.

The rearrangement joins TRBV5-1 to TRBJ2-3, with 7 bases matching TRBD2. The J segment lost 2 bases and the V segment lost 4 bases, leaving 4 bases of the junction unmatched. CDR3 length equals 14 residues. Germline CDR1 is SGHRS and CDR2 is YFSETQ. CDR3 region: CASSQTSPTDTQYF. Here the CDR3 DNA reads TGCGCCAGCAGCCAGACTAGCCCCACAGATACGCAGTATTTT.

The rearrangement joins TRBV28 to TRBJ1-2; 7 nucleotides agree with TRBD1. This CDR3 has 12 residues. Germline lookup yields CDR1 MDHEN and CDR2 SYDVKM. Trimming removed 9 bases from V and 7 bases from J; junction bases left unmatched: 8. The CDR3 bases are TGTGCCAGTAACAGGGGACAGCCTGGCTACACCTTC. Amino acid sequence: CASNRGQPGYTF.

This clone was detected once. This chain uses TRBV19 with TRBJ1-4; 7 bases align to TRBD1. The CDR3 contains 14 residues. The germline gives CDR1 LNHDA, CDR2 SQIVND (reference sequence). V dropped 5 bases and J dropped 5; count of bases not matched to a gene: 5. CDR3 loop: CASSPGQANEKLFF. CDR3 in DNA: TGTGCCAGTAGTCCCGGACAGGCCAATGAAAAACTGTTTTTT.

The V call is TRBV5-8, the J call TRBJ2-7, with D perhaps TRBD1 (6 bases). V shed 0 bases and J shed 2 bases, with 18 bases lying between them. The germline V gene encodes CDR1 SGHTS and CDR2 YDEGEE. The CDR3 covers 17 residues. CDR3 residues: CASSLDSDRWATYEQYF. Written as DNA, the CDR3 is TGTGCCAGCAGCTTGGATTCTGACAGGTGGGCGACCTACGAGCAGTACTTC.

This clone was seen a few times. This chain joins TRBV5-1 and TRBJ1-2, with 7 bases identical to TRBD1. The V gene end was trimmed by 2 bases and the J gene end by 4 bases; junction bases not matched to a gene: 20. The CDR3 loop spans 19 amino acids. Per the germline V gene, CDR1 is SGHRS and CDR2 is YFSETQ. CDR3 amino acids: CASSFSTGTDYLTRYGYTF. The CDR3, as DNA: TGCGCCAGCAGCTTTAGTACCGGGACAGATTATTTAACTCGCTATGGCTACACCTTC.

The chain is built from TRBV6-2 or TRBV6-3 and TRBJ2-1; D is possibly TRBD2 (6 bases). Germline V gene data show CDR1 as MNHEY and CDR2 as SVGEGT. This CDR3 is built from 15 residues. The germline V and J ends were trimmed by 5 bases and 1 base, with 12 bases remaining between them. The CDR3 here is CASSPIGLSYNEQFF. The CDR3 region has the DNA TGTGCCAGCAGTCCAATCGGACTATCCTACAATGAGCAGTTCTTC.

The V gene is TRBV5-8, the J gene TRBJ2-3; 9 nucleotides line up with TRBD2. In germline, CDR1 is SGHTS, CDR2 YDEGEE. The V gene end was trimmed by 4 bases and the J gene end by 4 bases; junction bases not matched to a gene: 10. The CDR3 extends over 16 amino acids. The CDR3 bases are TGTGCCAGCAGCCCGTATAGCGGGAGTAGCCCAGATACGCAGTATTTT. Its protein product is CASSPYSGSSPDTQYF.

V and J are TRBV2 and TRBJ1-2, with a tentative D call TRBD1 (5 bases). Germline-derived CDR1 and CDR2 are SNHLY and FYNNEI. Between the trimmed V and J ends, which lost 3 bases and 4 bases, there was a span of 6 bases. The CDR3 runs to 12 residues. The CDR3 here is CASSDGGYGYTF. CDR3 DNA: TGTGCCAGCAGTGACGGGGGCTATGGCTACACCTTC.

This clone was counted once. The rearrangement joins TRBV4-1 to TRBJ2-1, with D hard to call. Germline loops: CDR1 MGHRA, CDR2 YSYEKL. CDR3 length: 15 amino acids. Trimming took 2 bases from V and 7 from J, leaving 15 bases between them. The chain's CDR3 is CASSQFGGVGNEQFF. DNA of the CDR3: TGCGCCAGCAGCCAATTTGGCGGAGTTGGAAATGAGCAGTTCTTC.

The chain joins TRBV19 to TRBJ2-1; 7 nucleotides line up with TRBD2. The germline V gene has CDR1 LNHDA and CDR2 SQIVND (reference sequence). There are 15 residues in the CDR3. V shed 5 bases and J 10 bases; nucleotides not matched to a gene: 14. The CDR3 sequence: CASSDGPSGRWEQFF. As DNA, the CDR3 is TGTGCCAGTAGTGACGGGCCTAGCGGTCGGTGGGAGCAGTTCTTC.

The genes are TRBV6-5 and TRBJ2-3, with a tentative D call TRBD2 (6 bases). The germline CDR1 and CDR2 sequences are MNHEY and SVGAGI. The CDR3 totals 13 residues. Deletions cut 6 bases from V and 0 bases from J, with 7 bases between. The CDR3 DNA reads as TGTGCCAGCAGGCGGGACAGCACAGATACGCAGTATTTT. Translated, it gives CASRRDSTDTQYF.